There are many counts of the clone carrying this T cell receptor (beta chain). TCRdb re-called the 5' RACE reads through MiXCR, storing one row per CDR3 protein. The sample records approximately 140,000 distinct CDR3 sequences, 7% to 10% being singletons. CDR1 LGHDT and CDR2 YNNKEL come from the germline V gene (reference sequence). CDR3 length equals 13 residues. Trimming took off 1 base at V and 11 bases at J, with 15 bases between the two ends. The record originates from a study of CD8 T cells in ankylosing spondylitis. This TCR was recovered from a male donor with ankylosing spondylitis. The sequenced material came from synovial fluid, either unsorted or a sorted T cell fraction (not recorded which). The rearrangement joins TRBV3-1 to TRBJ2-7; the D gene is possibly TRBD2 (6 bases). In nucleotides, the CDR3 is TGTGCCAGCAGCCAAGCCGGGACTTTAGAGGAGTACTTC. Protein: CASSQAGTLEEYF.